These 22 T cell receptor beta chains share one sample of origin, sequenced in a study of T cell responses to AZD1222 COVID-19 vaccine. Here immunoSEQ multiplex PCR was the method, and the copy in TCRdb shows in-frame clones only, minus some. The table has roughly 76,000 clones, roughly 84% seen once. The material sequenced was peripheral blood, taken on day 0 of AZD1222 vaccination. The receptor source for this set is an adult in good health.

For the CDR3, the DNA is TGTGCCAGCAGCTCCGGCAAGGGAACAGGGCCCCAGCATTTT. It yields the protein CASSSGKGTGPQHF. J is TRBJ1-5 and V is TRBV7-9; TRBD1 is a possible D gene (5 bases). Germline V gives CDR1 SEHNR, CDR2 FQNEAQ (reference sequence). This CDR3 contains 14 residues. V was shortened by 4 bases and J by 9 bases, with 16 bases between the two germline ends.

The CDR3 nucleotides read TGTGCCAGCAGCGGAGGTTTGAACACTGAAGCTTTCTTT. Its protein is CASSGGLNTEAFF. The V and J genes are TRBV11-2 and TRBJ1-1; D gene unclear. The CDR3 is 13 residues long. The germline gives CDR1 SGHAT, CDR2 FQNNGV. V dropped 5 bases and J dropped 0 bases, with 7 bases sitting between them.

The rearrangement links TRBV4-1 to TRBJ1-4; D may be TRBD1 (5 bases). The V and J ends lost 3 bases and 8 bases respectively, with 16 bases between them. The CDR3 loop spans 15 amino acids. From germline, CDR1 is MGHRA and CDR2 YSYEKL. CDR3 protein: CASSQTAGPKEKLFF. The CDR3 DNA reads TGCGCCAGCAGCCAGACCGCGGGGCCGAAGGAAAAACTGTTTTTT.

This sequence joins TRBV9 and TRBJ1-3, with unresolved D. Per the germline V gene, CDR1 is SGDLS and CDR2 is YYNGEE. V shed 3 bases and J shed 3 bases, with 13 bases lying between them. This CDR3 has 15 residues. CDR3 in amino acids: CASSDRLGDGNTIYF. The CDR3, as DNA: TGTGCCAGCAGCGACCGACTCGGGGATGGAAACACCATATATTTT.

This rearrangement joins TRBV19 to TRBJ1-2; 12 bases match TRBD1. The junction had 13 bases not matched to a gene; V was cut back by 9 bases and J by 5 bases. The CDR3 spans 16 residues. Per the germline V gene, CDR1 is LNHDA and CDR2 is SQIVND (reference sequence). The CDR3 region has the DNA TGTGCCAGCGTTCCCGCCGGGACAGGGGGCGGTTATGGCTACACCTTC. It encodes CASVPAGTGGGYGYTF.

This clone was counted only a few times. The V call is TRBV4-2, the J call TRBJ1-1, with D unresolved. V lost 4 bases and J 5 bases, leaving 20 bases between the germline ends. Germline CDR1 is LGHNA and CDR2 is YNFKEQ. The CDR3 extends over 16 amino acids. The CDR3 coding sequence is TGTGCCAGCAGCCGAGTGGCAGCCAACCTGCGGACTGAAGCTTTCTTT. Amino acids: CASSRVAANLRTEAFF.

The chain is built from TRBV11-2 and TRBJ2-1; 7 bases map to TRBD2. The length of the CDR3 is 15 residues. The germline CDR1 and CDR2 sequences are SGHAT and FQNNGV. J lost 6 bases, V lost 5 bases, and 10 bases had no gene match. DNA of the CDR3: TGTGCCAGCAGCCCTGGGGACTATTCTCTCAATGAGCAGTTCTTC. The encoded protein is CASSPGDYSLNEQFF.

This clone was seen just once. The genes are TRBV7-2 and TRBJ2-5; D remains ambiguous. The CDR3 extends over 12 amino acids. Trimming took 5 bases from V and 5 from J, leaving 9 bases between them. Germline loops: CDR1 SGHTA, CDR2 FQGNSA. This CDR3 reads CASSRLLETQYF. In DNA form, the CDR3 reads TGTGCCAGCAGCCGCCTACTTGAGACCCAGTACTTC.

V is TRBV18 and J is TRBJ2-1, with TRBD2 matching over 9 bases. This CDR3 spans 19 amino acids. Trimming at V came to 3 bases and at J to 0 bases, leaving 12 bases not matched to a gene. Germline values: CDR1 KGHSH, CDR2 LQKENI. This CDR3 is CASSPRGLAIMSSYNEQFF. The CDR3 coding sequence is TGTGCCAGCTCACCCCGTGGACTAGCGATAATGAGCTCCTACAATGAGCAGTTCTTC.

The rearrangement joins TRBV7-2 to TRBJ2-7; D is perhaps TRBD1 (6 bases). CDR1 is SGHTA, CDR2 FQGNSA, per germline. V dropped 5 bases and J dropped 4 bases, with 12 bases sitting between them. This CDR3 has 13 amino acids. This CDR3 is CASSHDRQYEQYV. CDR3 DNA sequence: TGTGCCAGCAGCCATGACAGGCAGTACGAGCAGTACGTC.

The CDR3 reads CASSLLGQGAIEAFF. The CDR3 DNA reads as TGTGCCAGCAGCTTGTTGGGACAGGGGGCTATTGAAGCTTTCTTT. The chain recombines TRBV5-6 with TRBJ1-1, with 12 bases matching TRBD1. In germline, CDR1 is SGHDT, CDR2 YYEEEE. The CDR3 has 15 residues. V trimming: 1 base; J trimming: 7 bases; junction bases outside the gene matches: 5.

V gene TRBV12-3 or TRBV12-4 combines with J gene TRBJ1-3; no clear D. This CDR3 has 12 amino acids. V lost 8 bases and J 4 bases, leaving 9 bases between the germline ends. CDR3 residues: CASRAPGNTIYF. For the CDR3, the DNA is TGTGCCAGCCGGGCGCCCGGAAACACCATATATTTT.

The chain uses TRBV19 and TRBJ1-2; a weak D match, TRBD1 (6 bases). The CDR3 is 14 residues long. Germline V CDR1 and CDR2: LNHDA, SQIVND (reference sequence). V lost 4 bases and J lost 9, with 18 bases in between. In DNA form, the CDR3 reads TGTGCCAGTAGTAGAGACTCGACAGGTTTGAGCTACACCTTC. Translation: CASSRDSTGLSYTF.

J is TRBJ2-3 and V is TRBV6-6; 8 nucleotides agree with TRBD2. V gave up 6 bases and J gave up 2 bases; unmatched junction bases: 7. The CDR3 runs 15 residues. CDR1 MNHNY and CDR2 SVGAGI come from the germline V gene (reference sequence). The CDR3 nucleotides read TGTGCCAGCAGGGACGCAGCGGGAGCCACAGATACGCAGTATTTT. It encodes CASRDAAGATDTQYF.

CDR3 nucleotides: TGTGCCAGCAGCGCCCTGGGGTACAATGAGCAGTTCTTC. Its translation: CASSALGYNEQFF. This chain links TRBV2 with TRBJ2-1; the D is unclear. The CDR3 has 13 amino acids. CDR1 SNHLY and CDR2 FYNNEI come from the germline V gene. Trimming stripped 6 bases from V and 4 bases from J, with 10 bases between.

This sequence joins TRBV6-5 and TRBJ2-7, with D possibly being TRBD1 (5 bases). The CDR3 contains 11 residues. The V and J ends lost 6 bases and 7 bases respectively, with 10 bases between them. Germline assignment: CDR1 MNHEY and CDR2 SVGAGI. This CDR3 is CASSTTGEQYV. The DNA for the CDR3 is TGTGCCAGCAGCACCACAGGTGAGCAGTACGTC.

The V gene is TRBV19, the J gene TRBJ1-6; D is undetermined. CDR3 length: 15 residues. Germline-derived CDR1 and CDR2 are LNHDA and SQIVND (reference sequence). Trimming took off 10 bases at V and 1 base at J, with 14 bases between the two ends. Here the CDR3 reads CATRDSISYNSPLHF. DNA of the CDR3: TGTGCCACTAGAGATTCTATTTCCTATAATTCACCCCTCCACTTT.

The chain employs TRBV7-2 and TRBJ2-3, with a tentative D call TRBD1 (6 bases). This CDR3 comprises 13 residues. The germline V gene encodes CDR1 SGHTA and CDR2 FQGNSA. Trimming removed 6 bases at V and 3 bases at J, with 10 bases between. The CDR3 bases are TGTGCCAGCAGGGGGGCCTCAACAGATACGCAGTATTTT. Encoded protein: CASRGASTDTQYF.

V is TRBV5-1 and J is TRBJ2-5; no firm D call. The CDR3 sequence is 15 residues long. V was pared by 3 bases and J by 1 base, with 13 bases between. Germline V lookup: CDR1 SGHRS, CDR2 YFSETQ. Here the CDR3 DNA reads TGCGCCAGCAGCTACGTAGGATGGTCCCAAGAGACCCAGTACTTC. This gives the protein CASSYVGWSQETQYF. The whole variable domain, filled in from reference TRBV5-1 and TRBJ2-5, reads KAGVTQTPRYLIKTRGQQVTLSCSPISGHRSVSWYQQTPGQGLQFLFEYFSETQRNKGNFPGRFSGRQFSNSRSEMNVSTLELGDSALYLCASSYVGWSQETQYFGPGTRLLVL.

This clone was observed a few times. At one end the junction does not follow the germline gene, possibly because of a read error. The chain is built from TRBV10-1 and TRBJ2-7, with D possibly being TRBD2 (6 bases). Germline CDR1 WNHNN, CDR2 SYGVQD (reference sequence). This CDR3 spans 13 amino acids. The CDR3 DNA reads TGCGCCACTTCTAGCGTCAACTCCTTCGAGCAGTACTTC. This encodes CATSSVNSFEQYF.

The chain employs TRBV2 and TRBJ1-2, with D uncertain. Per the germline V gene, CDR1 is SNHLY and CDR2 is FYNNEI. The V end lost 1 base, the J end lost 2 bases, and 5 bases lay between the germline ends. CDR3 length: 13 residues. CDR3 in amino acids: CASSEDRNYGYTF. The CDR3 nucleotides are TGTGCCAGCAGTGAAGACAGAAACTATGGCTACACCTTC.

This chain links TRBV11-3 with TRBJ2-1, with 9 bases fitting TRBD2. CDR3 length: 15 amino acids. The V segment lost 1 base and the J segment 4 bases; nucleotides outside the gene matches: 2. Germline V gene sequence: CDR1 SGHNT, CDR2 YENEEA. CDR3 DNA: TGTGCCAGCAGCTTAGGGACTAGCGATTACAATGAGCAGTTCTTC. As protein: CASSLGTSDYNEQFF.